These 10 T cell receptor beta chains share one sample of origin, sequenced in a study of shared clonotypes between healthy human individuals. Naive CD8 cells comprised CD45RO-negative, CCR7-positively selected cells, excluding terminally differentiated effector memory CD45RA+ cells. The protocol was immunoSEQ multiplex PCR, while the TCRdb copy is restricted to in-frame clones and leaves out a portion. The table includes hundreds of thousands of clones, about 96% detected once. The specimen was naive CD8+ T cells sorted from blood. Receptors were obtained from a woman under 40 in good health.

As to this clone: Other DNA sequences in this sample translate to the same CDR3. The V gene is TRBV27, the J gene TRBJ1-5, with D possibly TRBD1 on 6 matching bases. The CDR3 runs 14 residues. Between the trimmed V and J ends, which lost 5 bases and 4 bases, there was a span of 12 bases. The V gene's germline CDR1 is MNHEY and CDR2 SMNVEV (reference sequence). CDR3 nucleotides: TGTGCCAGCAGTACCACAGGGTCTAATCAGCCCCAGCATTTT. Amino acid sequence: CASSTTGSNQPQHF.

The chain combines TRBV6-5 with TRBJ2-1, with D perhaps assigned TRBD1 or TRBD2 (5 bases each). The CDR3 covers 15 residues. The germline CDR1 and CDR2 sequences are MNHEY and SVGAGI. Trimming shortened V by 2 bases and J by 10 bases, and 18 bases separated the two germline ends. CDR3 sequence: CASSYLQGQGEEQFF. As DNA, the CDR3 is TGTGCCAGCAGTTACCTTCAGGGCCAAGGGGAGGAGCAGTTCTTC.

J is TRBJ2-7 and V is TRBV6-5; 7 bases fit TRBD2. The CDR3 has 15 amino acids. Trimming at V came to 2 bases and at J to 2 bases, leaving 6 bases not matched to a gene. From germline, CDR1 is MNHEY and CDR2 SVGAGI. CDR3 region: CASSYGGDGTYEQYF. The CDR3 DNA reads TGTGCCAGCAGTTACGGGGGGGACGGTACCTACGAGCAGTACTTC.

The V gene is TRBV20-1, the J gene TRBJ1-2, with 8 positions matching TRBD1. Germline CDR1 and CDR2: DFQATT and SNEGSKA (reference sequence). Losses at the gene ends were 4 bases for V and 8 bases for J; bases not matched to a gene: 3. The CDR3 runs to 11 residues. This CDR3 reads CSAISGGGYTF. The CDR3 DNA is TGCAGTGCTATATCAGGGGGCGGCTACACCTTC.

The chain recombines TRBV4-1 with TRBJ2-3, with unresolved D. The V and J ends lost 8 bases and 0 bases respectively, with 12 bases between them. The germline gives CDR1 MGHRA, CDR2 YSYEKL. The CDR3 is 14 residues long. The CDR3 sequence: CASRSGQSTDTQYF. The CDR3 DNA is TGCGCCAGCCGGTCAGGCCAAAGCACAGATACGCAGTATTTT.

The chain links TRBV28 to TRBJ1-2; 7 bases line up with TRBD1. J was trimmed by 4 bases and V by 6 bases; bases with no gene match: 11. The CDR3 has 15 amino acids. The germline CDR1 and CDR2 sequences are MDHEN and SYDVKM. The CDR3 sequence is CASRPGQASVYGYTF. The CDR3 DNA sequence: TGTGCCAGCAGACCCGGACAGGCGTCGGTCTATGGCTACACCTTC.

This sequence joins TRBV7-9 and TRBJ1-3, with D unresolved. The CDR3 extends over 15 amino acids. CDR1 is SEHNR and CDR2 is FQNEAQ in the germline V gene (reference sequence). Trimming cost V 4 bases and J 0 bases, with 10 bases left between them. The chain's CDR3 is CASSWSLASGNTIYF. CDR3 DNA: TGTGCCAGCAGCTGGTCGTTAGCCTCTGGAAACACCATATATTTT.

The chain recombines TRBV15 with TRBJ2-7; 7 positions match TRBD2. V was clipped by 5 bases and J by 6 bases; unmatched bases: 7. The CDR3 length is 13 residues. Germline CDR1 and CDR2: LNHNV and YYDKDF (reference sequence). CDR3 sequence reads: CATSSGLPSEQYF. CDR3 coding DNA: TGTGCCACCAGCTCGGGACTACCCTCCGAGCAGTACTTC.

J is TRBJ1-4 and V is TRBV27; D gene ambiguous. V lost 5 bases and J lost 8, with 15 bases in between. Germline CDR1 is MNHEY and CDR2 is SMNVEV (reference sequence). There are 14 residues in the CDR3. The CDR3 here is CASSLRRGWEKLFF. The CDR3 DNA follows: TGTGCCAGCAGTCTGAGGCGGGGATGGGAAAAACTGTTTTTT.

The chain recombines TRBV25-1 with TRBJ2-1; D uncertain. Germline values: CDR1 MGHDK, CDR2 SYGVNS. With 3 bases removed from V and 4 bases from J, the gap between germline ends came to 10 bases. The CDR3 sequence is 14 residues long. In DNA form, the CDR3 reads TGTGCCAGCAGTGATGCGCTTTCGTACAATGAGCAGTTCTTC. Its translation: CASSDALSYNEQFF.